The sequence of this TCR beta chain was determined in a study of OX40 agonist ivuxolimab in advanced cancers. Study as a whole: It was permissible to have had prior anti-PD-1, anti-PD-L1 or anti-CTLA-4 therapy, and around 40% had some. Three patients, one with hepatocellular carcinoma and two with cutaneous melanoma, achieved partial responses.

The germline V gene has CDR1 SQVTM and CDR2 ANQGSEA. The CDR3 sequence is 15 residues long. Trimming took off 4 bases at V and 0 bases at J, with 15 bases between the two ends. Autoimmune disease history or systemic immunosuppression barred patients. Notes on the study in general: Low normalized T-cell clonal expansion also characterized some of the nonresponders.

Assay used: immunoSEQ multiplex PCR; TCRdb lists only in-frame clones, some missing. Here the sample spans about 44,000 clones, 88% being singletons. In the case of this clone: No antigen is known for it.

The chain joins TRBV29-1 to TRBJ1-2, with D perhaps matching TRBD1 (5 bases). The sequencing used CD4+ or CD8+ T cells sorted from blood, collected in a trial of the OX40 agonist ivuxolimab. This receptor was identified in an adult with an advanced solid tumor such as melanoma, head and neck, liver or kidney cancer. CDR3 sequence (DNA): TGCAGCGTTGGGCCCGTAGACAGATCTAACTATGGCTACACCTTC. Amino acids: CSVGPVDRSNYGYTF.